This is a list of T cell receptor beta chains from one sample in a study of shared clonotypes between healthy human individuals. The repertoire was sequenced with immunoSEQ multiplex PCR; TCRdb's copy has only in-frame clones and lacks some. The sample has a few million clones; around nine tenths are singletons. The sample consisted of naive CD4+ T cells sorted from blood. These receptors were taken from a man younger than 30 in good health. CDR3s include the opening cysteine and the closing phenylalanine or tryptophan. Fields, in order: V gene, J gene, clone size, D gene, CDR3 protein, CDR3 DNA. D genes are given only for firm matches. Clone size is shown for a subset of rows, as once, few, many or a class of expanded clone.

V: TRBV7-6
J: TRBJ2-5
size: .
D: TRBD2
CDR3: CASSLATSGPQETQYF
DNA: TGTGCCAGCAGCTTAGCTACTAGCGGGCCCCAAGAGACCCAGTACTTC

V: TRBV7-2
J: TRBJ2-7
size: .
D: TRBD2
CDR3: CASSAGLAGTGSYEQYF
DNA: TGTGCCAGCAGCGCTGGACTAGCGGGAACTGGCTCCTACGAGCAGTACTTC

V: TRBV5-1
J: TRBJ2-2
size: .
D: TRBD2
CDR3: CASSSRTSSSTGELFF
DNA: TGCGCCAGCAGCTCCCGGACTAGCTCGAGCACCGGGGAGCTGTTTTTT

V: TRBV30
J: TRBJ1-1
size: .
D: .
CDR3: CAWSPGPTNTEAFF
DNA: TGTGCCTGGAGCCCGGGACCTACAAACACTGAAGCTTTCTTT

V: TRBV11-2
J: TRBJ1-1
size: .
D: .
CDR3: CASSGLSMNTEAFF
DNA: TGTGCCAGCAGCGGACTGTCTATGAACACTGAAGCTTTCTTT

V: TRBV25-1
J: TRBJ2-7
size: once
D: .
CDR3: CASSPAGPYEQYF
DNA: TGTGCCAGCAGCCCCGCGGGCCCCTACGAGCAGTACTTC

V: TRBV11-2
J: TRBJ1-3
size: .
D: .
CDR3: CASSLGVGNTIYF
DNA: TGTGCCAGCAGCTTGGGGGTCGGAAACACCATATATTTT

V: TRBV2
J: TRBJ2-3
size: .
D: .
CDR3: CASSDDYHTDTQYF
DNA: TGTGCCAGCAGTGATGACTACCACACAGATACGCAGTATTTT

V: TRBV6-5
J: TRBJ1-2
size: .
D: .
CDR3: CASRFGLSYGYTF
DNA: TGTGCCAGCAGATTTGGACTGAGCTATGGCTACACCTTC

V: TRBV4-2
J: TRBJ2-3
size: .
D: .
CDR3: CASSPDGTRTQYF
DNA: TGTGCCAGCAGCCCTGATGGAACCAGGACGCAGTATTTT

V: TRBV18
J: TRBJ1-5
size: .
D: TRBD1
CDR3: CASSLGGTVNQPQHF
DNA: TGTGCCAGCTCACTGGGAGGGACAGTAAATCAGCCCCAGCATTTT

V: TRBV9
J: TRBJ2-7
size: .
D: .
CDR3: CASSGEMVPYEQYF
DNA: TGTGCCAGCAGCGGGGAAATGGTTCCCTACGAGCAGTACTTC

V: TRBV27
J: TRBJ2-7
size: .
D: .
CDR3: CASSSSNEQYF
DNA: TGTGCCAGCAGTTCCAGCAACGAGCAGTACTTC

V: TRBV5-1
J: TRBJ2-5
size: .
D: .
CDR3: CASSLAPTPETQYF
DNA: TGCGCCAGCAGCTTGGCGCCCACCCCAGAGACCCAGTACTTC

V: TRBV7-3
J: TRBJ2-7
size: .
D: .
CDR3: CASSLGGARYEQYF
DNA: TGTGCCAGCAGCTTAGGGGGGGCCCGCTACGAGCAGTACTTC

V: TRBV5-6
J: TRBJ1-6
size: once
D: .
CDR3: CASSFVGNSPLHF
DNA: TGTGCCAGCAGCTTCGTAGGGAATTCACCCCTCCACTTT

V: TRBV6-5
J: TRBJ2-1
size: .
D: .
CDR3: CASSYSQASEQFF
DNA: TGTGCCAGCAGTTACTCACAAGCGTCTGAGCAGTTCTTC

V: TRBV28
J: TRBJ1-4
size: .
D: .
CDR3: CASSSADATNEKLFF
DNA: TGTGCCAGCAGTAGTGCAGACGCAACTAATGAAAAACTGTTTTTT

V: TRBV7-8
J: TRBJ2-3
size: .
D: TRBD2
CDR3: CASSPGTSGTGDTQYF
DNA: TGTGCCAGCAGCCCTGGGACTAGCGGGACCGGAGATACGCAGTATTTT

V: TRBV18
J: TRBJ1-5
size: .
D: .
CDR3: CASSPRSIREGQPQHF
DNA: TGTGCCAGCTCACCACGGTCGATCAGAGAAGGTCAGCCCCAGCATTTT

V: TRBV30
J: TRBJ1-3
size: .
D: .
CDR3: CAWSEQSISGNTIYF
DNA: TGTGCCTGGAGTGAACAGAGTATCTCTGGAAACACCATATATTTT

V: TRBV7-2
J: TRBJ2-7
size: .
D: .
CDR3: CASSLERASSYEQYF
DNA: TGTGCCAGCAGCTTAGAAAGGGCGAGCTCCTACGAGCAGTACTTC

V: TRBV4-1
J: TRBJ2-7
size: .
D: TRBD2
CDR3: CASSQDRGLGKGSYEQYF
DNA: TGCGCCAGCAGCCAAGATCGGGGACTAGGAAAAGGCTCCTACGAGCAGTACTTC

V: TRBV6-1
J: TRBJ2-7
size: .
D: .
CDR3: CASSKQGKSGYEQYF
DNA: TGTGCCAGCAGTAAACAGGGAAAGTCGGGGTACGAGCAGTACTTC

V: TRBV4-3
J: TRBJ2-7
size: .
D: .
CDR3: CASSQALVAYGEQYF
DNA: TGCGCCAGCAGCCAAGCCTTGGTGGCCTACGGGGAGCAGTACTTC

V: TRBV7-2
J: TRBJ1-5
size: once
D: .
CDR3: CASSLTDGLNQPQHF
DNA: TGTGCCAGCAGCCTAACGGACGGACTAAATCAGCCCCAGCATTTT